Presented here are 21 T cell receptor beta chains from one specimen sequenced in a study of memory CD4+ T cells and cytomegalovirus serostatus. Single viable CD3+CD4+CD8-CD45RO+ cells were sorted as the memory CD4+ T cells. Libraries were prepared by immunoSEQ multiplex PCR; TCRdb keeps only in-frame clonotypes and omits some of them. Of about 75,000 clones in the sample, 78% were seen once. The sequencing input was memory CD4+ T cells from blood. All receptors come from an adult in good health and CMV-seropositive.

The chain employs TRBV6-5 and TRBJ1-5; possibly TRBD1 for D (6 bases). Germline CDR1 MNHEY, CDR2 SVGAGI. Deletions cut 6 bases from V and 5 bases from J, with 14 bases between. The CDR3 has 14 residues. The CDR3 here is CASRNRVKDQPQHF. As DNA, the CDR3 is TGTGCCAGCAGAAACAGGGTCAAGGATCAGCCCCAGCATTTT.

The V and J genes are TRBV28 and TRBJ1-2; possibly TRBD1 for D (6 bases). This CDR3 comprises 16 residues. Germline CDR1 MDHEN, CDR2 SYDVKM. V gave up 4 bases and J gave up 0 bases, with 15 bases separating them. CDR3: CASSSIGTHSNYGYTF. In nucleotides, the CDR3 is TGTGCCAGCAGTTCTATCGGGACACATTCTAACTATGGCTACACCTTC.

A single count supports this clone. The rearrangement links TRBV4-1 to TRBJ1-5, with a tentative D call TRBD1 (5 bases). The CDR3 consists of 15 residues. Trimming shortened V by 4 bases and J by 4 bases, and 14 bases separated the two germline ends. Germline V gives CDR1 MGHRA, CDR2 YSYEKL. The CDR3 spells CASSPGGGPNQPQHF. In nucleotides, the CDR3 is TGCGCCAGCAGCCCCGGGGGGGGTCCAAATCAGCCCCAGCATTTT.

The chain is built from TRBV13 and TRBJ1-1; D might be TRBD1 (6 bases). The CDR3 length is 17 residues. The V and J ends lost 2 bases and 0 bases respectively, with 16 bases between them. Germline V lookup: CDR1 PRHDT, CDR2 FYEKMQ (reference sequence). CDR3: CASSLPRGLLMNTEAFF. Written as DNA, the CDR3 is TGTGCCAGCAGCTTACCCAGGGGCCTGCTCATGAACACTGAAGCTTTCTTT.

This clone has only one observation. The CDR3 region has the DNA TGTGCCAGCAGTCGTCCGCTAGCGGGAGAGGATACGCAGTATTTT. It codes for CASSRPLAGEDTQYF. The V gene is TRBV27, the J gene TRBJ2-3; 10 bases line up with TRBD2. The CDR3 length is 15 residues. V shed 5 bases and J 6 bases; nucleotides not matched to a gene: 8. Germline assignment: CDR1 MNHEY and CDR2 SMNVEV (reference sequence).

This chain links TRBV15 with TRBJ2-3, with D maybe TRBD2 (7 bases). Trimming stripped 1 base from V and 2 bases from J, with 13 bases between. The CDR3 has 16 amino acids. Germline V lookup: CDR1 LNHNV, CDR2 YYDKDF (reference sequence). The DNA of the CDR3 is TGTGCCACCAGCAGAGGGGGGGGCCTCGCCACAGATACGCAGTATTTT. Translating gives CATSRGGGLATDTQYF.

The rearrangement uses TRBV11-3 and TRBJ2-3; TRBD2 aligns across 12 bases. This CDR3 is built from 16 residues. Germline CDR1 reads SGHNT; CDR2 reads YENEEA. The V and J ends lost 0 bases and 10 bases, in that order; junction bases with no gene match: 8. This CDR3 is CASSLDLTSGSMAQYF. The CDR3 DNA reads as TGTGCCAGCAGCTTAGATCTGACTAGCGGGAGTATGGCGCAGTATTTT.

The count of this clone is one. This chain uses TRBV19 with TRBJ1-2; perhaps TRBD1 as D (5 bases). This CDR3 spans 14 amino acids. CDR1 is LNHDA and CDR2 is SQIVND in the germline V gene (reference sequence). The V end was cut by 5 bases, the J end by 6 bases, with 16 bases between. The CDR3 DNA reads TGTGCCAGTAGTGTCCCGGGACTTCGGCATGGCTACACCTTC. Protein: CASSVPGLRHGYTF.

The chain couples TRBV7-9 to TRBJ1-2; D is unclear. This CDR3 contains 14 residues. The germline V gene has CDR1 SEHNR and CDR2 FQNEAQ (reference sequence). Trimming took 1 base from V and 7 from J, leaving 13 bases between them. CDR3 protein: CASSLDLEGVGYTF. The DNA of the CDR3 is TGTGCCAGCAGCTTAGATCTAGAGGGTGTTGGCTACACCTTC.

The chain employs TRBV14 and TRBJ1-1; perhaps TRBD1 as D (5 bases). V lost 1 base and J 5 bases, leaving 11 bases between the germline ends. Germline CDR1 SGHDN, CDR2 FVKESK. This CDR3 has 14 amino acids. The CDR3 reads CASSQAVGGTEAFF. In nucleotides, the CDR3 is TGTGCCAGCAGCCAAGCGGTGGGGGGGACTGAAGCTTTCTTT.

The chain carries TRBV11-2 and TRBJ1-1, with 8 bases fitting TRBD1. The V and J ends lost 3 bases and 1 base, in that order; junction bases with no gene match: 4. The CDR3 totals 15 residues. CDR1 and CDR2 (germline): SGHAT, FQNNGV. The CDR3 nucleotides read TGTGCCAGCAGCTTTTCGACAGGGGCGAACACTGAAGCTTTCTTT. Amino acids: CASSFSTGANTEAFF.

This chain connects TRBV5-6 to TRBJ1-4; D is unclear. V dropped 5 bases and J dropped 0 bases, with 8 bases sitting between them. The CDR3 sequence is 14 residues long. Germline CDR1 reads SGHDT; CDR2 reads YYEEEE. The CDR3 loop reads CASSIVSTNEKLFF. The CDR3 nucleotides read TGTGCCAGCAGTATTGTTTCAACTAATGAAAAACTGTTTTTT.

This rearrangement joins TRBV2 to TRBJ1-5, with D perhaps matching TRBD1 (6 bases). CDR1 is SNHLY, CDR2 FYNNEI, per germline. Between the trimmed V and J ends, which lost 2 bases and 4 bases, there was a span of 15 bases. The CDR3 covers 16 residues. The CDR3 loop is CASSEPHGGINQPQHF. CDR3 DNA: TGTGCCAGCAGTGAACCTCACGGGGGCATTAATCAGCCCCAGCATTTT. The variable domain in full, with the rest retrieved from reference TRBV2 and TRBJ1-5, is EPEVTQTPSHQVTQMGQEVILRCVPISNHLYFYWYRQILGQKVEFLVSFYNNEISEKSEIFDDQFSVERPDGSNFTLKIRSTKLEDSAMYFCASSEPHGGINQPQHFGDGTRLSIL.

The CDR3 reads CASSYAAGEPQHF. The CDR3 bases are TGTGCCAGCAGTTACGCCGCAGGGGAGCCCCAGCATTTT. The chain has TRBV6-5 and TRBJ1-5; D may be TRBD1 (6 bases). Germline V gives CDR1 MNHEY, CDR2 SVGAGI. The length of the CDR3 is 13 residues. Trimming removed 2 bases from V and 8 bases from J, with 10 bases in between.

V usage is TRBV2 and J usage is TRBJ2-5; the D gene could be TRBD1 or TRBD2 (5 bases each). Germline V gene data show CDR1 as SNHLY and CDR2 as FYNNEI. The CDR3 spans 16 residues. V shed 4 bases and J shed 5 bases, with 20 bases lying between them. In nucleotides, the CDR3 is TGTGCCAGCAGTGCGGCCTTGGGGGATGGGCGGGAGACCCAGTACTTC. Amino acid sequence: CASSAALGDGRETQYF.

This chain uses TRBV7-9 with TRBJ1-1; D unclear. The CDR3 has 11 amino acids. V shed 5 bases and J shed 11 bases, with 12 bases lying between them. Germline-derived CDR1 and CDR2 are SEHNR and FQNEAQ (reference sequence). CDR3 sequence reads: CASSREGDAFF. CDR3 coding DNA: TGTGCCAGCAGCCGCGAGGGTGACGCTTTCTTT.

The chain joins TRBV7-9 to TRBJ2-5, with D perhaps matching TRBD1 or TRBD2 (5 bases each). V dropped 0 bases and J dropped 3 bases, with 14 bases sitting between them. CDR3 length: 16 amino acids. The germline gives CDR1 SEHNR, CDR2 FQNEAQ (reference sequence). The CDR3 loop is CASSLAGAGVEETQYF. As DNA, the CDR3 is TGTGCCAGCAGCTTAGCCGGGGCTGGGGTCGAAGAGACCCAGTACTTC.

This chain uses TRBV30 with TRBJ2-1; maybe TRBD1 (6 bases). The V and J ends lost 1 base and 11 bases respectively, with 15 bases between them. Germline assignment: CDR1 GTSNPN and CDR2 SVGIG (reference sequence). CDR3 length equals 13 residues. The CDR3 nucleotides are TGTGCCTGGAGTGCAGTAAGTGGGACACAGCAGTTCTTC. This gives the protein CAWSAVSGTQQFF.

The rearrangement joins TRBV5-1 to TRBJ1-2; 8 bases are a match to TRBD1. This CDR3 spans 14 amino acids. Per the germline V gene, CDR1 is SGHRS and CDR2 is YFSETQ. Trimming cost V 4 bases and J 6 bases; bases outside gene matches: 8. The CDR3 coding sequence is TGCGCCAGCAGCCTTTGGACAGGGAGCGATGGCTACACCTTC. Encoded protein: CASSLWTGSDGYTF.

This clone was counted a few times. This chain connects TRBV30 to TRBJ1-2; perhaps TRBD1 as D (5 bases). V was cut by 3 bases and J by 7 bases, with 12 bases left in between. The germline V gene has CDR1 GTSNPN and CDR2 SVGIG (reference sequence). This CDR3 is built from 12 residues. The chain's CDR3 is CAWRLGVGGYTF. CDR3 bases: TGTGCCTGGAGGTTGGGGGTTGGTGGCTACACCTTC.

This clone was seen just once. The CDR3 here is CASSYGQGSDTQYF. CDR3 bases: TGTGCCAGCAGCTACGGACAGGGCTCAGATACGCAGTATTTT. The chain is built from TRBV6-6 and TRBJ2-3; 8 bases line up with TRBD1. CDR1 and CDR2 (germline): MNHNY, SVGAGI (reference sequence). With V trimmed by 6 bases and J by 4 bases, 6 bases remained unmatched. The CDR3 extends over 14 amino acids.